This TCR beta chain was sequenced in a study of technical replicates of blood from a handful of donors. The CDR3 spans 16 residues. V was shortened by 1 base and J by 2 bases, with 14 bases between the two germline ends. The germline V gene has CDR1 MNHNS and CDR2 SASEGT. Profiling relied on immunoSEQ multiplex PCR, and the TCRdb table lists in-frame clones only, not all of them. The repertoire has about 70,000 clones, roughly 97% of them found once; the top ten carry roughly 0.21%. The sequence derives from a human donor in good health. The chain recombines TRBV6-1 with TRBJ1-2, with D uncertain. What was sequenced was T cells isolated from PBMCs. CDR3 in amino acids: CASSEVRFKQNYGYTF. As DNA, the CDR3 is TGTGCCAGCAGTGAAGTTCGTTTCAAACAAAACTATGGCTACACCTTC.